Listed here are 20 T cell receptor beta chains from one sample, sequenced in a study of OX40 agonist ivuxolimab in advanced cancers. The table came from immunoSEQ multiplex PCR; TCRdb's copy has only in-frame clones and leaves some out. In the table there are 60,000 to 75,000 clones, roughly nine tenths of which are singletons. Sequences were derived from CD4+ or CD8+ T cells sorted from blood, sampled in a trial of the OX40 agonist ivuxolimab. The receptors come from an adult with an advanced solid tumor such as melanoma, head and neck, liver or kidney cancer.

This chain uses TRBV6-5 with TRBJ2-1; 8 bases agree with TRBD1. The CDR3 length is 15 residues. From germline, CDR1 is MNHEY and CDR2 SVGAGI. The junction had 0 bases not matched to a gene; V was cut back by 2 bases and J by 0 bases. The CDR3: CASSYGQGSYNEQFF. The CDR3, as DNA: TGTGCCAGCAGTTACGGACAGGGCTCCTACAATGAGCAGTTCTTC.

DNA of the CDR3: TGTGCCAGCAGCGACCAGGGGGCGTTCTATCAGCCCCAGCATTTT. This translates into CASSDQGAFYQPQHF. This chain joins TRBV6-1 and TRBJ1-5; TRBD1 aligns across 8 bases. Germline values: CDR1 MNHNS, CDR2 SASEGT. V lost 6 bases and J lost 5; bases outside the gene matches: 9. There are 15 residues in the CDR3.

The chain couples TRBV7-3 to TRBJ2-1, with 13 bases aligning to TRBD2. V gave up 2 bases and J gave up 6 bases; unmatched junction bases: 13. The CDR3 runs to 19 residues. Germline values: CDR1 SGHTA, CDR2 FQGTGA. The CDR3 spells CASSLGPRTSGRIGNEQFF. CDR3 sequence (DNA): TGTGCCAGCAGCTTAGGACCTCGGACTAGCGGGAGAATCGGCAATGAGCAGTTCTTC.

This clone showed up just once. This chain joins TRBV9 and TRBJ2-1; D gene unclear. CDR3 length: 16 residues. The germline V and J ends were trimmed by 4 bases and 1 base, with 15 bases remaining between them. CDR1 is SGDLS, CDR2 YYNGEE, per germline. The CDR3 is CASSSRWADSYNEQFF. For the CDR3, the DNA is TGTGCCAGCAGCTCCCGGTGGGCGGATTCCTACAATGAGCAGTTCTTC.

This clone was detected only once. V is TRBV27 and J is TRBJ2-7; 12 positions agree with TRBD2. Germline V gene data show CDR1 as MNHEY and CDR2 as SMNVEV (reference sequence). This CDR3 contains 14 residues. V was clipped by 3 bases and J by 6 bases; unmatched bases: 3. CDR3 amino acids: CASSLGLAGAEQYF. The CDR3 DNA sequence: TGTGCCAGCAGTTTGGGACTAGCGGGTGCCGAGCAGTACTTC.

The CDR3 DNA sequence: TGTGCCAGCAGCCCAAAGAGGGGGGATGAGCAGTTCTTC. Translating it yields CASSPKRGDEQFF. The V call is TRBV7-6, the J call TRBJ2-1; D may be TRBD1 or TRBD2 (6 bases each). Germline CDR1 is SGHVS and CDR2 is FNYEAQ. The CDR3 runs 13 residues. The germline V and J ends were trimmed by 5 bases and 8 bases, with 13 bases remaining between them.

This clone was observed a few times. The chain couples TRBV15 to TRBJ1-5; D gene uncertain. The ends were cut back, 0 bases at V and 6 bases at J, with 6 bases in the middle. This CDR3 is built from 13 residues. Germline V gives CDR1 LNHNV, CDR2 YYDKDF (reference sequence). The chain's CDR3 is CATSRDSTQPQHF. The CDR3 nucleotides read TGTGCCACCAGCAGAGATTCAACTCAGCCCCAGCATTTT.

The rearrangement joins TRBV4-3 to TRBJ1-5; TRBD1 is a possible D gene (6 bases). Germline CDR1 LGHNA, CDR2 YSLEER. There are 15 residues in the CDR3. Deletions cut 4 bases from V and 0 bases from J, with 10 bases between. The CDR3 sequence is CASSPGAFSNQPQHF. As DNA, the CDR3 is TGCGCCAGCAGCCCAGGGGCATTTAGCAATCAGCCCCAGCATTTT.

The chain uses TRBV9 and TRBJ2-7, with a weak D call TRBD1 (5 bases). This CDR3 spans 14 amino acids. The germline CDR1 and CDR2 sequences are SGDLS and YYNGEE. V gave up 0 bases and J gave up 2 bases, with 9 bases separating them. The chain's CDR3 is CASSVAPGTYEQYF. As DNA, the CDR3 is TGTGCCAGCAGCGTAGCTCCAGGGACCTACGAGCAGTACTTC.

The rearrangement uses TRBV10-2 and TRBJ1-1, with no clear D. CDR3 length equals 15 residues. Germline values: CDR1 WSHSY, CDR2 SAAADI. Trimming cost V 5 bases and J 3 bases, with 16 bases left between them. For the CDR3, the DNA is TGCGCCAGCAGTCCTCTCCTGGGGTGGGACACTGAAGCTTTCTTT. Its translation is CASSPLLGWDTEAFF.

The CDR3 DNA follows: TGTGCCAGAGCCCGGCCGGGAGAGCAGTACTTC. It specifies CARARPGEQYF. This sequence joins TRBV6-4 and TRBJ2-7, with D possibly TRBD2 on 5 matching bases. The CDR3 sequence is 11 residues long. The germline gives CDR1 MRHNA, CDR2 SNTAGT. Trimming left V 9 bases short and J 7 bases short, with 13 bases between.

V and J are TRBV7-8 and TRBJ2-2; 9 bases match TRBD2. CDR1 SGHVS and CDR2 FQNEAQ come from the germline V gene. J was trimmed by 6 bases and V by 5 bases; bases with no gene match: 10. The CDR3 spans 16 residues. DNA for the CDR3: TGTGCCAGCAGCGCCCCCGGGACTAGCTCTTCCGGGGAGCTGTTTTTT. Translating it yields CASSAPGTSSSGELFF.

This chain joins TRBV27 and TRBJ2-5; 9 bases are a match to TRBD2. CDR1 and CDR2 from the germline V gene are MNHEY and SMNVEV (reference sequence). This CDR3 spans 17 amino acids. V trimming: 4 bases; J trimming: 7 bases; junction bases outside the gene matches: 16. The CDR3 loop reads CASSSLLGGGAYATQYF. The CDR3 DNA reads TGTGCCAGCAGTTCCCTACTAGGCGGGGGGGCATATGCGACCCAGTACTTC.

The chain employs TRBV7-2 and TRBJ2-1, with 8 positions matching TRBD1. From germline, CDR1 is SGHTA and CDR2 FQGNSA. Trimming at V came to 6 bases and at J to 6 bases, leaving 4 bases not matched to a gene. This CDR3 is 13 amino acids long. The chain's CDR3 is CASRPGTGNEQFF. CDR3 nucleotide sequence: TGTGCCAGCAGACCCGGGACAGGCAATGAGCAGTTCTTC.

The chain recombines TRBV27 with TRBJ1-2, with 7 positions matching TRBD1. V dropped 5 bases and J dropped 3; count of bases not matched to a gene: 9. The CDR3 length is 15 residues. Germline values: CDR1 MNHEY, CDR2 SMNVEV (reference sequence). CDR3 residues: CASSPLGGLDYGYTF. In nucleotides, the CDR3 is TGTGCCAGCAGTCCCTTAGGGGGCCTTGACTATGGCTACACCTTC.

The CDR3 DNA sequence: TGTGCCAGCAGTGGGAGCTCCTATAATTCACCCCTCCACTTT. Translating it yields CASSGSSYNSPLHF. The chain employs TRBV2 and TRBJ1-6; D gene uncertain. The CDR3 covers 14 residues. V lost 4 bases and J lost 0, with 4 bases in between. Germline CDR1 and CDR2: SNHLY and FYNNEI. The full variable domain, in which reference TRBV2 and TRBJ1-6 provide the parts outside the CDR3, is EPEVTQTPSHQVTQMGQEVILRCVPISNHLYFYWYRQILGQKVEFLVSFYNNEISEKSEIFDDQFSVERPDGSNFTLKIRSTKLEDSAMYFCASSGSSYNSPLHFGNGTRLTVT.

The chain uses TRBV7-9 and TRBJ2-7; D perhaps matches TRBD1 (5 bases). V lost 5 bases and J 0 bases, leaving 8 bases between the germline ends. The CDR3 length is 13 residues. Per germline, CDR1 SEHNR and CDR2 FQNEAQ (reference sequence). The CDR3 DNA is TGTGCCAGCAGCCACCAGGGCTCCTACGAGCAGTACTTC. Amino acids: CASSHQGSYEQYF.

The chain carries TRBV27 and TRBJ2-2, with TRBD1 identical over 8 bases. Germline CDR1 MNHEY, CDR2 SMNVEV (reference sequence). V was clipped by 3 bases and J by 4 bases; unmatched bases: 4. This CDR3 spans 15 amino acids. The CDR3 reads CASSLGTGFTGELFF. In DNA, the CDR3 is TGTGCCAGCAGTTTGGGGACAGGATTCACCGGGGAGCTGTTTTTT.

This clone has only one observation. This sequence joins TRBV9 and TRBJ2-7, with D perhaps matching TRBD1 or TRBD2 (5 bases each). CDR1 is SGDLS and CDR2 is YYNGEE in the germline V gene. The length of the CDR3 is 13 residues. V lost 3 bases and J lost 9, with 16 bases in between. The CDR3 spells CASSARDHPRQYF. In nucleotides, the CDR3 is TGTGCCAGCAGCGCTCGGGACCACCCTCGGCAGTACTTC.

The genes are TRBV27 and TRBJ1-4, with unresolved D. V lost 5 bases and J lost 4, with 17 bases in between. Germline V lookup: CDR1 MNHEY, CDR2 SMNVEV (reference sequence). This CDR3 spans 16 amino acids. In DNA form, the CDR3 reads TGTGCCAGCAGTGCAGAGGCTGGGTTCTTTAATGAAAAACTGTTTTTT. Amino acids: CASSAEAGFFNEKLFF.